This TCR beta chain was profiled in a study of control samples from healthy donors and cancer patients. TCRdb's copy holds only in-frame clones and misses some; the assay was immunoSEQ multiplex PCR. The sample carries approximately 100,000 clones, more than 75% recorded once. Germline trimming cut 0 bases from V and 3 bases from J; bases unmatched to any gene: 3. CDR3 length equals 15 residues. Germline V gene sequence: CDR1 SGDLS, CDR2 YYNGEE. The TCR sequence derives from a man in his 60s in good health. The specimen sequenced was blood. The chain links TRBV9 to TRBJ2-1, with 7 bases fitting TRBD2. Here the CDR3 reads CASSVDGTNYNEQFF. The DNA of the CDR3 is TGTGCCAGCAGCGTAGACGGGACTAACTACAATGAGCAGTTCTTC.